This T cell receptor (beta chain) emerged from a study of blood T cells in healthy people across ages. Whole-study context: About one barcoded beta molecule was captured per two T cells (by template switching).

This CDR3 contains 15 residues. V was cut by 7 bases and J by 3 bases, with 19 bases left in between. Germline V lookup: CDR1 SGHRS, CDR2 YFSETQ. The authors ran a second PCR of 7 to 11 cycles using a sample-barcoded 5' primer and a J-beta primer mix. TCRdb reprocessed the 5' RACE reads with MiXCR, giving one entry per CDR3 protein. Counted here are around 1.5 million distinct CDR3 sequences, approximately 59% occurring once; the ten biggest clones make up 6.5% to 8%. The chain employs TRBV5-1 and TRBJ1-1; D is possibly TRBD1 (6 bases). Sequencing used blood. This TCR derives from a man in his late teens or twenties in good health. As DNA, the CDR3 is TGCGCCAGCCTCTTGTCGGGGGGCGCGGACACTGAAGCTTTCTTT. Amino acids: CASLLSGGADTEAFF. The entire variable domain, with the rest obtained from reference TRBV5-1 and TRBJ1-1, is as follows: KAGVTQTPRYLIKTRGQQVTLSCSPISGHRSVSWYQQTPGQGLQFLFEYFSETQRNKGNFPGRFSGRQFSNSRSEMNVSTLELGDSALYLCASLLSGGADTEAFFGQGTRLTVV.